The next 7 T cell receptor beta chains were all read from a single sample in a study of identical twins. A single record per CDR3 protein comes from TCRdb applying MiXCR to the 5' RACE reads. Here the sample spans 420,000 or so distinct CDR3 sequences, 15% to 20% being singletons. The sequencing sample was made of naive T cells sorted from blood. The receptors originated from a man in his fifties or sixties in good health.

This clonotype turned up a few times. J is TRBJ2-7 and V is TRBV20-1, with 11 positions matching TRBD1. The CDR3 is made up of 14 amino acids. J lost 1 base, V lost 6 bases, and 5 bases had no gene match. Germline CDR1 and CDR2: DFQATT and SNEGSKA (reference sequence). The CDR3 DNA sequence: TGCAGTGCGGGGACAGGGGGTAGGTCCTACGAGCAGTACTTC. It encodes CSAGTGGRSYEQYF.

This clonotype has just a few counts. This chain links TRBV6-1 with TRBJ1-4, with 8 bases identical to TRBD1. CDR3 size: 15 residues. V shed 6 bases, J shed 8 bases, and the junction held 11 bases outside the gene matches. The germline V gene has CDR1 MNHNS and CDR2 SASEGT. CDR3 sequence (DNA): TGTGCCAGCAGCCAAGGGACAGGAGGGTGGGAAAAACTGTTTTTT. It encodes CASSQGTGGWEKLFF.

This clonotype was counted at least ten times. The gene calls are TRBV28 and TRBJ2-7; TRBD1 aligns across 7 bases. The CDR3 loop spans 14 amino acids. Germline V gene data show CDR1 as MDHEN and CDR2 as SYDVKM. The V and J ends lost 6 bases and 4 bases, in that order; junction bases with no gene match: 9. In nucleotides, the CDR3 is TGTGCCAGCAGGATGACAGGGAGTGCATACGAGCAGTACTTC. Translation gives CASRMTGSAYEQYF.

Notes on this clonotype: This could be a read error, since a much larger clone is one nucleotide away. The rearrangement uses TRBV15 and TRBJ2-5, with D possibly TRBD2 on 6 matching bases. Trimming left V 4 bases short and J 7 bases short, with 13 bases between. This CDR3 contains 13 residues. Germline V gene lookup returns CDR1 LNHNV and CDR2 YYDKDF (reference sequence). This chain's CDR3 is CATSTTLGGTQYF. The DNA for the CDR3 is TGTGCCACCAGCACGACCCTGGGGGGGACCCAGTACTTC.

The J gene is TRBJ2-1, the V gene TRBV12-3 or TRBV12-4; 10 nucleotides align to TRBD2. CDR3 size: 19 residues. V lost 0 bases to trimming and J lost 7 bases; unmatched junction nucleotides: 15. The CDR3 DNA follows: TGTGCCAGCAGTTTAGCGCTAGCGGGGGCCGTTCCTAGGAGGAATGAGCAGTTCTTC. It codes for CASSLALAGAVPRRNEQFF.

The sample holds many counts of this clonotype. The chain is built from TRBV21-1 and TRBJ1-4; no check of the table's D call, TRBD1, against the DNA was made. TRBV21-1 is noted as a pseudogene. The CDR3 covers 16 residues. The CDR3 spells CASRERQGATNEKLFF. CDR3 in DNA: TGTGCCAGCAGGGAGAGACAGGGCGCAACTAATGAAAAACTGTTTTTT.

This clonotype was observed a handful of times. The genes are TRBV15 and TRBJ2-7; 11 nucleotides match TRBD2. CDR3 length equals 15 residues. Germline loops: CDR1 LNHNV, CDR2 YYDKDF (reference sequence). With V trimmed by 1 base and J by 4 bases, 3 bases remained unmatched. The CDR3 region has the DNA TGTGCCACCAGCAGAGCGACTAGCGGGACGTACGAGCAGTACTTC. The encoded protein is CATSRATSGTYEQYF.